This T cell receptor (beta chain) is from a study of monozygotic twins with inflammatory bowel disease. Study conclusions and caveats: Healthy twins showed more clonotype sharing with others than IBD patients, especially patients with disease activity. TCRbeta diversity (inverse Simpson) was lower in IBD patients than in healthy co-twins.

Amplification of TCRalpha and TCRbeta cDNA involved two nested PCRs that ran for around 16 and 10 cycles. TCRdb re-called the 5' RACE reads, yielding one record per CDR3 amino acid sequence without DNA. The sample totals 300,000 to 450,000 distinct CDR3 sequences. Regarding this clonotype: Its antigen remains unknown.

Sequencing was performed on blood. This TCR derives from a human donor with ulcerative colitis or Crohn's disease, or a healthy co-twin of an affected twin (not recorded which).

The CDR3 reads CASSARIFDYEQYF. J is TRBJ2-7 and V is TRBV5-5; TCRdb gives TRBD1 as the D gene, but with no DNA this cannot be confirmed. This CDR3 has 14 amino acids. The germline gives CDR1 SGHKS, CDR2 YYEKEE (reference sequence).